Sequencing of this TCR beta chain was carried out in a study of CD8+CD57+ T cells in acquired aplastic anemia. About the research overall: DNA from sorted CD4+ and CD8+ cells averaged roughly 3.2 ug.

Study findings and constraints: No significant patient-versus-control difference appeared in CD8+ Simpson's diversity. In common between the patients and the controls were around 29 CD8+ CDR3 sequences.

In its sample, this clonotype was seen many times. Its target is unknown. Those patients picked for sequencing had displayed CD8+CD57+ cell expansion on flow cytometry. Per germline, CDR1 LNHDA and CDR2 SQIVND (reference sequence). CDR3 length equals 15 residues. The V end was cut by 8 bases, the J end by 4 bases, with 20 bases between. The template for TCR beta VDJ and CDR3 sequence profiling was genomic DNA. One entry per CDR3 protein results from TCRdb running MiXCR on the reads. The sample shows around 430,000 distinct CDR3 sequences, about a third of them seen only once. This sequence originates from a human donor with aplastic anemia. The V call is TRBV19, the J call TRBJ1-2; unclear D gene. Sequencing was carried out using sorted CD4+, CD8+, or CD8+CD57+ T cells (not recorded which) from PBMCs. CDR3 DNA: TGTGCCAGTTGCCCGGACGAGTCAAGACCCTATGGCTACACCTTC. It encodes CASCPDESRPYGYTF.